The 29 T cell receptor beta chains listed next were all sequenced from one sample in a study of blood T cell repertoires in COVID-19. Libraries were prepared by immunoSEQ multiplex PCR; TCRdb keeps only in-frame clonotypes and omits some of them. This sample has roughly 440,000 clones, with 70% to 90% found just once. Sequenced: peripheral blood. The receptors were gathered from a woman aged 45-59 years with COVID-19, enrolled during active disease.

The chain uses TRBV2 and TRBJ1-2; maybe TRBD1 (5 bases). Looked up from germline, CDR1 is SNHLY and CDR2 is FYNNEI. The length of the CDR3 is 16 residues. Trimming pared 5 bases from V and 4 bases from J, leaving 20 bases between. The CDR3 reads CASSNFQYGGGYGYTF. DNA for the CDR3: TGTGCCAGCAGTAACTTTCAGTACGGGGGAGGCTATGGCTACACCTTC.

V gene TRBV29-1 combines with J gene TRBJ2-6; unclear D gene. CDR1 SQVTM and CDR2 ANQGSEA come from the germline V gene. The germline V and J ends were trimmed by 5 bases and 0 bases, with 8 bases remaining between them. This CDR3 comprises 14 residues. CDR3 sequence: CSVPTVSGANVLTF. CDR3 in DNA: TGCAGCGTTCCAACAGTCTCTGGGGCCAACGTCCTGACTTTC.

This sequence joins TRBV9 and TRBJ2-2; 8 bases align to TRBD1. Germline V lookup: CDR1 SGDLS, CDR2 YYNGEE. The V segment lost 2 bases and the J segment 0 bases; nucleotides outside the gene matches: 3. The CDR3 is made up of 16 amino acids. CDR3 protein: CASSVGQGANTGELFF. For the CDR3, the DNA is TGTGCCAGCAGCGTCGGACAGGGTGCGAACACCGGGGAGCTGTTTTTT.

J is TRBJ2-1 and V is TRBV29-1; 7 nucleotides line up with TRBD1. V shed 7 bases, J shed 7 bases, and the junction held 4 bases outside the gene matches. CDR1 is SQVTM and CDR2 is ANQGSEA in the germline V gene. The CDR3 runs to 11 residues. CDR3 sequence reads: CSGTQGNEQFF. The DNA of the CDR3 is TGCAGCGGGACACAGGGGAATGAGCAGTTCTTC.

The V call is TRBV6-5, the J call TRBJ1-2; 8 bases are a match to TRBD1. CDR3 length equals 13 residues. The V gene's germline CDR1 is MNHEY and CDR2 SVGAGI. V trimming: 4 bases; J trimming: 8 bases; junction bases outside the gene matches: 6. The DNA for the CDR3 is TGTGCCAGCAGTTCGGGACAGGAACTCGGCTACACCTTC. Its translation: CASSSGQELGYTF.

The chain carries TRBV18 and TRBJ2-7; TRBD1 matches 9 bases. The CDR3 has 16 amino acids. V trimming: 2 bases; J trimming: 5 bases; junction bases outside the gene matches: 10. From germline, CDR1 is KGHSH and CDR2 LQKENI. CDR3 nucleotides: TGTGCCAGCTCACCAATTCCCCCGGGACAGGGAGACGAGCAGTACTTC. Its protein is CASSPIPPGQGDEQYF.

This rearrangement joins TRBV27 to TRBJ1-4; D is uncertain. Trimming removed 2 bases from V and 5 bases from J, with 9 bases in between. The CDR3 spans 14 residues. Germline V gene data show CDR1 as MNHEY and CDR2 as SMNVEV (reference sequence). CDR3 in amino acids: CASSLSYNNEKLFF. CDR3 nucleotides: TGTGCCAGCAGTTTAAGCTATAACAATGAAAAACTGTTTTTT.

The sample holds a few counts of this clone. The chain uses TRBV28 and TRBJ1-5; D perhaps matches TRBD1 (5 bases). The CDR3 is 14 residues long. V was cut by 7 bases and J by 4 bases, with 14 bases left in between. The V gene's germline CDR1 is MDHEN and CDR2 SYDVKM. CDR3 amino acids: CASIGGADNQPQHF. CDR3 nucleotides: TGTGCCAGCATCGGAGGGGCCGATAATCAGCCCCAGCATTTT.

V and J are TRBV3-1 (or the pseudogene TRBV3-2) and TRBJ1-2, with no clear D. V was trimmed by 4 bases and J by 7 bases, leaving 16 bases between them. This CDR3 comprises 14 residues. The germline CDR1 and CDR2 sequences are LGHDT and YNNKEL (reference sequence). The CDR3 sequence is CASSPLSTDFGYTF. CDR3 DNA: TGTGCCAGCAGCCCTTTGTCTACCGACTTTGGCTACACCTTC.

The CDR3 loop is CSARAREQFF. As DNA, the CDR3 is TGCAGTGCGCGGGCCCGTGAGCAGTTCTTC. The chain uses TRBV20-1 and TRBJ2-1; D is perhaps TRBD2 (5 bases). Germline-derived CDR1 and CDR2 are DFQATT and SNEGSKA (reference sequence). The CDR3 extends over 10 amino acids. V was pared by 6 bases and J by 9 bases, with 9 bases between.

The chain combines TRBV28 with TRBJ1-6, with D possibly matching TRBD1 (5 bases). CDR1 and CDR2 from the germline V gene are MDHEN and SYDVKM. This CDR3 has 15 amino acids. Trimming took off 9 bases at V and 3 bases at J, with 15 bases between the two ends. For the CDR3, the DNA is TGTGCCAGTAGGCCAGGGAATTACTATAATTCACCCCTCCACTTT. Its translation is CASRPGNYYNSPLHF. Drawing the rest from reference TRBV28 and TRBJ1-6, the complete variable domain is DVKVTQSSRYLVKRTGEKVFLECVQDMDHENMFWYRQDPGLGLRLIYFSYDVKMKEKGDIPEGYSVSREKKERFSLILESASTNQTSMYLCASRPGNYYNSPLHFGNGTRLTVT.

The chain is built from TRBV3-1 (or the pseudogene TRBV3-2) and TRBJ2-7; no reliable D call. Germline-derived CDR1 and CDR2 are LGHDT and YNNKEL (reference sequence). The CDR3 consists of 11 residues. V was clipped by 3 bases and J by 3 bases, with 3 bases between them. The CDR3: CASSHSYEQYF. The CDR3 DNA follows: TGTGCCAGCAGCCACAGCTACGAGCAGTACTTC.

The chain is built from TRBV19 and TRBJ1-5; possibly TRBD1 for D (6 bases). This CDR3 contains 14 residues. Germline assignment: CDR1 LNHDA and CDR2 SQIVND (reference sequence). Trimming left V 9 bases short and J 6 bases short, with 18 bases between. The CDR3 loop reads CARGVQGTGQPQHF. For the CDR3, the DNA is TGTGCCAGGGGGGTTCAGGGGACGGGTCAGCCCCAGCATTTT.

The chain employs TRBV18 and TRBJ1-2; 7 positions agree with TRBD1. This CDR3 has 15 amino acids. Germline V gene data show CDR1 as KGHSH and CDR2 as LQKENI. The J segment lost 5 bases and the V segment lost 5 bases, leaving 11 bases of the junction unmatched. The DNA for the CDR3 is TGTGCCAGCTCAGTACCCGGGACAGCTCTTTATGGCTACACCTTC. It specifies CASSVPGTALYGYTF.

CDR3: CATSTGGSNTEAFF. The CDR3 nucleotides are TGTGCCACCAGTACCGGGGGGTCAAACACTGAAGCTTTCTTT. V gene TRBV24-1 combines with J gene TRBJ1-1, with a tentative D call TRBD1 (5 bases). The length of the CDR3 is 14 residues. V lost 6 bases to trimming and J lost 2 bases, with 12 bases between them. CDR1 KGHDR and CDR2 SFDVKD come from the germline V gene.

This clone was seen a single time. The chain employs TRBV9 and TRBJ1-3; D is undetermined. The CDR3 spans 16 residues. The V gene's germline CDR1 is SGDLS and CDR2 YYNGEE. The ends were cut back, 6 bases at V and 0 bases at J, with 16 bases in the middle. The CDR3 loop is CASTPGPRSSGNTIYF. CDR3 DNA sequence: TGTGCCAGCACCCCTGGTCCGCGATCCTCTGGAAACACCATATATTTT.

V usage is TRBV7-8 and J usage is TRBJ1-4; 9 bases are a match to TRBD1. The germline V gene encodes CDR1 SGHVS and CDR2 FQNEAQ. The junction had 8 bases not matched to a gene; V was cut back by 1 base and J by 8 bases. This CDR3 region has 16 residues. CDR3: CASSLEGQGRGEKLFF. CDR3 nucleotides: TGTGCCAGCAGCTTAGAAGGACAGGGGAGAGGGGAAAAACTGTTTTTT.

The chain has TRBV30 and TRBJ2-5; 9 nucleotides align to TRBD2. Germline-derived CDR1 and CDR2 are GTSNPN and SVGIG (reference sequence). The CDR3 runs 15 residues. The trim removed 2 bases at V and 2 bases at J, leaving 6 bases unmatched. The CDR3 DNA is TGTGCCTGGAGTAGCGCCGGACTAGCGCAAGAGACCCAGTACTTC. As protein: CAWSSAGLAQETQYF.

A few counts support this clone. This chain connects TRBV11-2 to TRBJ1-5; 7 bases align to TRBD1. The CDR3 length is 14 residues. Germline values: CDR1 SGHAT, CDR2 FQNNGV. V was clipped by 4 bases and J by 6 bases; unmatched bases: 6. The CDR3 DNA reads TGTGCCAGCAGCTCGGGACAGAGGGGTCAGCCCCAGCATTTT. This gives the protein CASSSGQRGQPQHF.

The chain's CDR3 is CASSRQGETGNTIYF. The CDR3 nucleotides are TGTGCCAGCTCACGACAGGGGGAGACTGGAAACACCATATATTTT. This chain links TRBV18 with TRBJ1-3; 9 bases align to TRBD1. The CDR3 has 15 amino acids. V shed 4 bases and J 2 bases; nucleotides not matched to a gene: 3. Germline assignment: CDR1 KGHSH and CDR2 LQKENI.

The chain carries TRBV24-1 and TRBJ2-5, with TRBD1 matching over 8 bases. The germline CDR1 and CDR2 sequences are KGHDR and SFDVKD. V shed 3 bases and J 7 bases; nucleotides not matched to a gene: 9. This CDR3 has 15 residues. The CDR3 here is CATSDQTGARWTQYF. CDR3 nucleotides: TGTGCCACCAGTGATCAGACAGGGGCCAGGTGGACCCAGTACTTC.

This chain joins TRBV7-9 and TRBJ2-1; 9 bases fit TRBD2. V lost 4 bases, J lost 8 bases, and 12 bases stayed unmatched. The CDR3 covers 16 residues. Looked up from germline, CDR1 is SEHNR and CDR2 is FQNEAQ (reference sequence). The CDR3 region is CASSSLRGGGGDEQFF. The DNA of the CDR3 is TGTGCCAGCAGCTCCCTGCGGGGGGGCGGAGGGGATGAGCAGTTCTTC.

The chain recombines TRBV6-1 with TRBJ2-3, with D perhaps matching TRBD2 (5 bases). CDR3 length: 13 residues. Per germline, CDR1 MNHNS and CDR2 SASEGT. V gave up 1 base and J gave up 4 bases, with 6 bases separating them. CDR3: CASSEERADTQYF. DNA of the CDR3: TGTGCCAGCAGTGAAGAGAGGGCAGATACGCAGTATTTT.

The CDR3 sequence is CASSRRTGPNVLTF. The DNA of the CDR3 is TGTGCCAGCAGTAGGAGGACAGGGCCCAACGTCCTGACTTTC. The chain combines TRBV27 with TRBJ2-6, with TRBD1 matching over 8 bases. After removal of 5 bases from V and 8 bases from J, the junction contained 5 bases not matched to a gene. The CDR3 runs 14 residues. Germline values: CDR1 MNHEY, CDR2 SMNVEV (reference sequence). The variable domain in full, completed from reference TRBV27 and TRBJ2-6, reads EAQVTQNPRYLITVTGKKLTVTCSQNMNHEYMSWYRQDPGLGLRQIYYSMNVEVTDKGDVPEGYKVSRKEKRNFPLILESPSPNQTSLYFCASSRRTGPNVLTFGAGSRLTVL.

The V call is TRBV15, the J call TRBJ2-2; D is uncertain. The CDR3 spans 14 residues. Per the germline V gene, CDR1 is LNHNV and CDR2 is YYDKDF (reference sequence). The V end lost 3 bases, the J end lost 0 bases, and 5 bases lay between the germline ends. The CDR3 protein is CATSRRANTGELFF. In nucleotides, the CDR3 is TGTGCCACCAGCAGGCGCGCGAACACCGGGGAGCTGTTTTTT.

In nucleotides, the CDR3 is TGTGCCAGCAGTCCGTTCAAACTAGCGGGATTACCTACGAATGAGCAGTTCTTC. Translating it yields CASSPFKLAGLPTNEQFF. The genes are TRBV27 and TRBJ2-1; 10 bases are shared with TRBD2. Germline V gene sequence: CDR1 MNHEY, CDR2 SMNVEV (reference sequence). V shed 5 bases, J shed 7 bases, and the junction held 17 bases outside the gene matches. The CDR3 totals 18 residues.

This CDR3 is CASSLGLQGYTF. The CDR3 DNA reads TGCGCCAGCAGCTTGGGACTCCAGGGCTACACCTTC. The J gene is TRBJ1-2, the V gene TRBV10-2; a weak D match, TRBD1 (5 bases). Germline CDR1 reads WSHSY; CDR2 reads SAAADI. The CDR3 has 12 residues. Trimming left V 6 bases short and J 8 bases short, with 13 bases between.

The chain has TRBV12-5 and TRBJ2-1; 9 nucleotides align to TRBD1. The junction had 14 bases not matched to a gene; V was cut back by 7 bases and J by 7 bases. CDR1 is LGHNT, CDR2 FRNRAP, per germline. The CDR3 runs 16 residues. The CDR3 DNA reads TGTGCTAGTGTCGCCACCGGGACAGGGTATGTGAATGAGCAGTTCTTC. As protein: CASVATGTGYVNEQFF.

This chain uses TRBV13 with TRBJ2-1; TRBD2 agrees at 10 bases. This CDR3 is 15 amino acids long. V gave up 0 bases and J gave up 8 bases; unmatched junction bases: 4. Germline CDR1 is PRHDT and CDR2 is FYEKMQ (reference sequence). Here the CDR3 reads CASSLGGLAADEQFF. In DNA, the CDR3 is TGTGCCAGCAGCTTAGGAGGACTAGCGGCCGATGAGCAGTTCTTC.